This T cell receptor beta chain came from a study of blood T cell repertoires in COVID-19. About the research overall: The United States, Italy and Spain supplied acute and convalescent COVID-19 samples.

Original analysis: Estimation of nucleated cell counts relied on the amplification of reference gene primers. Profiled with immunoSEQ multiplex PCR; TCRdb holds only in-frame clones, not every one. V and J calls and clone size are as listed in that table; D and trimming were resolved from the DNA. The table shows roughly 300,000 clones, with about 82% occurring only once. Per the germline V gene, CDR1 is MNHEY and CDR2 is SVGEGT. With 4 bases removed from V and 0 bases from J, the gap between germline ends came to 13 bases. The CDR3 loop spans 16 amino acids. This sequence was found in a woman aged 45 to 65 with acute or convalescent COVID-19. V usage is TRBV6-2 or TRBV6-3 and J usage is TRBJ1-5; D gene ambiguous. Material for sequencing was peripheral blood. The DNA for the CDR3 is TGTGCCAGCAGTTTTCAGTCGGCGGTTAGCAATCAGCCCCAGCATTTT. This sequence encodes CASSFQSAVSNQPQHF.